The rows below give T cell receptor beta chains drawn from one sample of a study of identical twins. TCRdb redid the calling of the 5' RACE reads with MiXCR, one entry per CDR3 protein. The sample holds about 480,000 distinct CDR3 sequences, 14% seen once. The sample was also reused in another study, on yellow fever vaccine responses in identical twins.

Sequenced material: CD4+ T cells sorted from blood. Receptors originate from a woman younger than 35 in good health. Both conserved end residues are part of each CDR3. The D gene is left open where the match is weak. Only some rows state a clone size, as once, few, many or a class for expanded clones.

j_call v_call clone_size d_call cdr3_aa cdr3_nt
TRBJ2-7 TRBV6-2/TRBV6-3 few - CASSYSGDRYEQYF TGTGCCAGCAGTTACTCCGGGGACCGCTACGAGCAGTACTTC
TRBJ2-3 TRBV28 few - CASTKQGTTDTQYF TGTGCCTCCACCAAACAGGGCACCACAGATACGCAGTATTTT
TRBJ1-4 TRBV14 - - CASSVRETEKLFF TGTGCCAGCAGCGTCAGAGAGACCGAAAAACTGTTTTTT
TRBJ2-1 TRBV4-1 - - CASSQGVAKRANEQFF TGCGCCAGCAGCCAAGGAGTGGCCAAAAGGGCCAATGAGCAGTTCTTC
TRBJ1-1 TRBV10-3 many - CAISGAGVGTEAFF TGTGCCATCAGTGGTGCAGGGGTCGGCACTGAAGCTTTCTTT
TRBJ1-1 TRBV20-1 - TRBD1 CSAGTGENTEAFF TGCAGTGCTGGGACAGGTGAGAACACTGAAGCTTTCTTT
TRBJ2-4 TRBV9 - - CASSPGPKNIQYF TGTGCCAGCAGTCCCGGGCCCAAAAACATTCAGTACTTC
TRBJ2-2 TRBV6-1 - TRBD1 CASRTSPGQGINGELFF TGTGCCAGCAGAACAAGTCCCGGACAGGGGATTAACGGGGAGCTGTTTTTT
TRBJ2-7 TRBV19 - - CASSLPGSSEQYF TGTGCCAGTAGTCTCCCGGGCAGTAGTGAGCAGTACTTC
TRBJ1-2 TRBV30 - - CAWTAPIYGYTF TGTGCCTGGACGGCACCGATCTATGGCTACACCTTC
TRBJ1-2 TRBV10-3 few TRBD1 CAISGAGGYGYTF TGTGCCATCAGTGGTGCAGGGGGCTATGGCTACACCTTC
TRBJ2-1 TRBV28 - - CASSPKAAYNEQFF TGTGCCAGCAGTCCTAAAGCGGCCTACAATGAGCAGTTCTTC
TRBJ2-5 TRBV6-1 few TRBD1 CASSEQAVGQGMGETQYF TGTGCCAGCAGTGAACAAGCAGTTGGACAGGGGATGGGCGAGACCCAGTACTTC
TRBJ2-5 TRBV20-1 - - CSAAGTPRTSETQYF TGCAGTGCTGCCGGGACTCCACGTACCAGCGAGACCCAGTACTTC
TRBJ2-1 TRBV10-1 - TRBD2 CASSGITGTSVYNEQFF TGCGCCAGCAGTGGCATAACCGGGACTAGCGTCTACAATGAGCAGTTCTTC
TRBJ2-7 TRBV20-1 - TRBD2 CSEKLAGTYEQYF TGCAGTGAAAAGTTAGCGGGAACCTACGAGCAGTACTTC
TRBJ2-1 TRBV20-1 few - CSARGSTASSYNEQFF TGCAGTGCTAGAGGTTCGACAGCCAGCTCCTACAATGAGCAGTTCTTC
TRBJ1-1 TRBV5-1 few - CASSRPGVNTEAFF TGCGCCAGCAGCCGACCCGGGGTCAACACTGAAGCTTTCTTT
TRBJ1-3 TRBV20-1 - - CSAFPSTAENTIYF TGCAGTGCTTTTCCTTCTACGGCCGAAAACACCATATATTTT
TRBJ2-1 TRBV6-4 - TRBD2 CASPTGLADDNEQFF TGTGCCAGCCCCACGGGACTAGCGGACGACAATGAGCAGTTCTTC
TRBJ2-5 TRBV6-2/TRBV6-3 few - CASSFFTAMATQYF TGTGCCAGCAGCTTTTTTACTGCTATGGCGACCCAGTACTTC
TRBJ2-1 TRBV24-1 many TRBD2 CATSDLPTSGRATEQFF TGTGCCACCAGTGATTTGCCGACTAGCGGGAGGGCAACTGAGCAGTTCTTC
TRBJ2-2 TRBV19 - - CASTPARGTNTGELFF TGTGCCAGTACCCCGGCAAGGGGGACGAACACCGGGGAGCTGTTTTTT
TRBJ1-5 TRBV6-1 few TRBD1 CASRPGQGSNQPQHF TGTGCCAGCAGACCTGGACAGGGTAGCAATCAGCCCCAGCATTTT
TRBJ1-1 TRBV20-1 few - CSARGPMNTEAFF TGCAGTGCTAGAGGACCCATGAACACTGAAGCTTTCTTT
TRBJ2-7 TRBV5-1 - TRBD2 CASTYSGTSYEQYF TGCGCCAGCACCTATAGCGGGACATCCTACGAGCAGTACTTC
TRBJ1-5 TRBV12-3/TRBV12-4 many - CASSLARRDQPQHF TGTGCCAGCAGTTTAGCCCGCCGGGATCAGCCCCAGCATTTT
TRBJ2-7 TRBV11-2 few TRBD1 CASSGWTGDYEQYF TGTGCCAGCAGCGGCTGGACAGGGGACTACGAGCAGTACTTC
TRBJ2-1 TRBV7-8 - TRBD1 CASSLGISGQGAQWEQFF TGTGCCAGCAGCTTAGGGATATCGGGACAGGGGGCACAATGGGAGCAGTTCTTC
TRBJ2-2 TRBV6-5 - - CASSYSQGRAGELFF TGTGCCAGCAGTTACAGTCAGGGACGGGCCGGGGAGCTGTTTTTT
TRBJ2-3 TRBV27 - - CASSSERRVTDTQYF TGTGCCAGCAGTTCAGAGCGTAGAGTGACAGATACGCAGTATTTT
TRBJ1-1 TRBV7-9 many - CASSFEQNTEAFF TGTGCCAGCAGCTTCGAGCAGAACACTGAAGCTTTCTTT
TRBJ2-5 TRBV7-9 few - CASSLAGSVETQYF TGTGCCAGCAGCTTAGCCGGGTCCGTTGAGACCCAGTACTTC
TRBJ2-1 TRBV3-1 many TRBD2 CASSLRGGGAYNEQFF TGTGCCAGCAGCCTCCGCGGCGGGGGTGCCTACAATGAGCAGTTCTTC
TRBJ2-3 TRBV9 few - CASSADLSSTDTQYF TGTGCCAGCAGCGCGGACTTGTCTAGCACAGATACGCAGTATTTT
TRBJ2-1 TRBV5-6 few TRBD1 CASSLSGTGAYEQFF TGTGCCAGCAGCTTATCCGGGACAGGGGCGTACGAGCAGTTCTTC
TRBJ2-1 TRBV11-2 few - CASSLGIGGLDEQFF TGTGCCAGCAGCTTAGGTATCGGGGGATTGGATGAGCAGTTCTTC
TRBJ1-6 TRBV7-9 - TRBD1 CASSTGTGNNSPLHF TGTGCCAGCAGTACCGGGACAGGGAATAATTCACCCCTCCACTTT
TRBJ2-5 TRBV28 many TRBD2 CASSLATSGRQETQYF TGTGCCAGCAGTTTGGCGACTAGCGGACGCCAAGAGACCCAGTACTTC
TRBJ2-1 TRBV10-3 - TRBD1 CAIRNPGQGYNEQFF TGTGCCATCAGGAATCCGGGACAGGGTTACAATGAGCAGTTCTTC
TRBJ2-5 TRBV2 few TRBD1 CASNLGQGETQYF TGTGCCAGCAACCTCGGACAGGGAGAGACCCAGTACTTC
TRBJ2-1 TRBV29-1 few - CSVEVAVTNEQFF TGCAGCGTTGAAGTCGCGGTGACCAATGAGCAGTTCTTC
TRBJ2-7 TRBV7-2 - - CASSQQGVEQYF TGTGCCAGCAGCCAACAGGGCGTCGAGCAGTACTTC
TRBJ2-7 TRBV6-1 few - CASSQPWEIYEQYF TGTGCCAGCAGCCAACCGTGGGAGATCTACGAGCAGTACTTC
TRBJ2-7 TRBV20-1 - TRBD2 CSARGGTSGRAYEQYF TGCAGTGCTAGAGGCGGGACTAGCGGGAGGGCCTACGAGCAGTACTTC
TRBJ2-3 TRBV7-3 - - CASSFTATGTDTQYF TGTGCCAGCAGCTTCACGGCTACCGGCACAGATACGCAGTATTTT
TRBJ2-7 TRBV20-1 few TRBD2 CSAIFPSGRAYEQYF TGCAGTGCTATTTTTCCTAGCGGGAGGGCCTACGAGCAGTACTTC
TRBJ1-5 TRBV6-2/TRBV6-3 - - CASNYRGGSNQPQHF TGTGCCAGCAACTATCGAGGGGGATCCAATCAGCCCCAGCATTTT
TRBJ2-4 TRBV20-1 few - CSARNWRGGDLAKNIQYF TGCAGTGCTAGGAACTGGAGGGGGGGTGATCTAGCCAAAAACATTCAGTACTTC
TRBJ2-7 TRBV6-2/TRBV6-3 few TRBD2 CASSLFGTSGVYEQYF TGTGCCAGCTCCTTGTTCGGGACTAGCGGGGTCTACGAGCAGTACTTC
TRBJ2-1 TRBV29-1 few TRBD1 CSVGQGGYNEQFF TGCAGCGTGGGACAGGGGGGGTACAATGAGCAGTTCTTC